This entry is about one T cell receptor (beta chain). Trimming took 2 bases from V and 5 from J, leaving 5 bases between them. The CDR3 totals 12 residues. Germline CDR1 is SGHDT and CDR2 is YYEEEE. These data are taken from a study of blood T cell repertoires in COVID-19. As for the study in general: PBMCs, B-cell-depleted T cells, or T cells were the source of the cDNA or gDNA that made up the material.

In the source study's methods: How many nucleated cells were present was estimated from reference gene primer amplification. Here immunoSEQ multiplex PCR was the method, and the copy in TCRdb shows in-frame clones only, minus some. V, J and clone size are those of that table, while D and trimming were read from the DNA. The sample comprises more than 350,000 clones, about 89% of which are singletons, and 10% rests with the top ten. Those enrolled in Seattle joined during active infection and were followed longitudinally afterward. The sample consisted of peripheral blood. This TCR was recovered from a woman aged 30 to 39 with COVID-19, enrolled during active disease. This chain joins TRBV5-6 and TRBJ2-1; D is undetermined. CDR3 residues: CASSLLHNEQFF. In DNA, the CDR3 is TGTGCCAGCAGCTTACTTCACAATGAGCAGTTCTTC.